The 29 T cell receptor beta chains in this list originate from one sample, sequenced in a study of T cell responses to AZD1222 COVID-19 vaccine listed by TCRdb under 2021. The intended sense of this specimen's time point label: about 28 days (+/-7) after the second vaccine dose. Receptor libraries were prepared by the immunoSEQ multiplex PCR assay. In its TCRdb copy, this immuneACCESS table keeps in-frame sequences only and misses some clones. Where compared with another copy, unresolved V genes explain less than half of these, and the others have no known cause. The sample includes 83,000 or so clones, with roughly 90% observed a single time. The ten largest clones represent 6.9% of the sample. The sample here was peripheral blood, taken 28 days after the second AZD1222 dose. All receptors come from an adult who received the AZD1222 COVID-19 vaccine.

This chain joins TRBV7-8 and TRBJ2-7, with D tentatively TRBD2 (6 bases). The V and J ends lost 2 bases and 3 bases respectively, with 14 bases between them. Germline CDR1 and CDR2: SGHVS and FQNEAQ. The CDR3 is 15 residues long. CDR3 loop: CASSLSSAQSYEQYF. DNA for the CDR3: TGTGCCAGCAGCTTATCTAGCGCCCAGAGCTACGAGCAGTACTTC.

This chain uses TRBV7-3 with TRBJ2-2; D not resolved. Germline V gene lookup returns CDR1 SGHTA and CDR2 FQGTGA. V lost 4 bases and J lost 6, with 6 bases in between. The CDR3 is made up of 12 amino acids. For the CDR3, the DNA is TGTGCCAGCAGCTCCCCCCCCGGGGAGCTGTTTTTT. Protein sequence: CASSSPPGELFF.

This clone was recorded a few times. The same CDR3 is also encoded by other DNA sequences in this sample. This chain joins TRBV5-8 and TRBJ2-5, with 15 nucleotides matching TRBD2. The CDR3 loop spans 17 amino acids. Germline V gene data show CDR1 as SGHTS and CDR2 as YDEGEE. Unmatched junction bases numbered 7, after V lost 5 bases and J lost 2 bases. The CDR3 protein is CASSPGLAGGIQETQYF. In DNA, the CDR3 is TGTGCCAGCAGTCCCGGACTAGCGGGAGGGATTCAAGAGACCCAGTACTTC.

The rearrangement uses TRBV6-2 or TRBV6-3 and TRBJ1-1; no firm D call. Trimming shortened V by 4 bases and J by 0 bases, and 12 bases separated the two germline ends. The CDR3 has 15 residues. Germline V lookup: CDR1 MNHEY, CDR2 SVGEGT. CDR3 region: CASSSRPLVNTEAFF. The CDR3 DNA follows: TGTGCCAGCAGTTCCCGACCCCTGGTGAACACTGAAGCTTTCTTT.

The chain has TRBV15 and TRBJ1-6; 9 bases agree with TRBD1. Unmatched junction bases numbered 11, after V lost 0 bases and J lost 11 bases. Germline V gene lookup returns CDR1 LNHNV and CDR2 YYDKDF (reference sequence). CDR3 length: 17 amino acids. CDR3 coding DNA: TGTGCCACCAGCAGAGACCGGGACAGGGATGGTTCGGCACCCCTCCACTTT. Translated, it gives CATSRDRDRDGSAPLHF.

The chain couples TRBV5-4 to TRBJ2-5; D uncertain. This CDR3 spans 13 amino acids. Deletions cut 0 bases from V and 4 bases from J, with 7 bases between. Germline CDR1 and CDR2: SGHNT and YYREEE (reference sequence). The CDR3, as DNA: TGTGCCAGCAGCTTGGACTTCGGAGAGACCCAGTACTTC. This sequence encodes CASSLDFGETQYF.

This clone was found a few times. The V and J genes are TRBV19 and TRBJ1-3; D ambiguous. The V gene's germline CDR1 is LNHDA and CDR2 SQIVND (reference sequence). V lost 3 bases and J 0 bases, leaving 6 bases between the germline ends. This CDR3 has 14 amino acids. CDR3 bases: TGTGCCAGTAGTATTGACTACTCTGGAAACACCATATATTTT. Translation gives CASSIDYSGNTIYF.

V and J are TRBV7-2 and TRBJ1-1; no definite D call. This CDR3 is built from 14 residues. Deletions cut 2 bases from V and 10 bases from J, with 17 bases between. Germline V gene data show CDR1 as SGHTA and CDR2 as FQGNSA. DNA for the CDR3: TGTGCCAGCAGCTTAACCCCCCCCGCGTTACCAGCTTTCTTT. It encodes CASSLTPPALPAFF.

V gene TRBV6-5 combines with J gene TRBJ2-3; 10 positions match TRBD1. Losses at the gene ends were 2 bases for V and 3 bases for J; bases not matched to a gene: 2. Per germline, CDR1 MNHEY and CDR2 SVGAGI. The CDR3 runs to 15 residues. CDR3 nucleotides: TGTGCCAGCAGTTACGGGACAGGGGTGACAGATACGCAGTATTTT. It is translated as CASSYGTGVTDTQYF.

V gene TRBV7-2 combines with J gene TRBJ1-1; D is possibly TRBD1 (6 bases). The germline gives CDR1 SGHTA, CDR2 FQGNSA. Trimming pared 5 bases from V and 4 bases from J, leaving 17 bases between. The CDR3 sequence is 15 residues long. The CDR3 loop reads CASSGRQAPGTEAFF. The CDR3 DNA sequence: TGTGCCAGCAGCGGACGACAGGCCCCAGGCACTGAAGCTTTCTTT. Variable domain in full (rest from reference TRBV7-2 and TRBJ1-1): GAGVSQSPSNKVTEKGKDVELRCDPISGHTALYWYRQSLGQGLEFLIYFQGNSAPDKSGLPSDRFSAERTGGSVSTLTIQRTQQEDSAVYLCASSGRQAPGTEAFFGQGTRLTVV.

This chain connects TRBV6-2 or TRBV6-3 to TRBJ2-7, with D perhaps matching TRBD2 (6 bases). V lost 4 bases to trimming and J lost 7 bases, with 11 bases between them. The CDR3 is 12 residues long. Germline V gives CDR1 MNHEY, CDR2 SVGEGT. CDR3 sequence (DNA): TGTGCCAGCAGTTCCGGGAGATGGGAGCAGTACTTC. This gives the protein CASSSGRWEQYF.

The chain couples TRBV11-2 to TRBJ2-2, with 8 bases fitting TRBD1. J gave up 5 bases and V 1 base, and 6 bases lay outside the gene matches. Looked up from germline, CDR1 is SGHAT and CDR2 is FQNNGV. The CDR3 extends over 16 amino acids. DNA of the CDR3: TGTGCCAGCAGCTTAGTCCCAGGGGGCGTAACCGGGGAGCTGTTTTTT. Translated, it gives CASSLVPGGVTGELFF.

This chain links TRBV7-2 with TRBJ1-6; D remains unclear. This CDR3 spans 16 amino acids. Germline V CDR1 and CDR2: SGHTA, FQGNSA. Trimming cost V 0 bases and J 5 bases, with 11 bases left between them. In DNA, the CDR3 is TGTGCCAGCAGCTTAGCGCTTAGGGCAGATAATTCACCCCTCCACTTT. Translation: CASSLALRADNSPLHF.

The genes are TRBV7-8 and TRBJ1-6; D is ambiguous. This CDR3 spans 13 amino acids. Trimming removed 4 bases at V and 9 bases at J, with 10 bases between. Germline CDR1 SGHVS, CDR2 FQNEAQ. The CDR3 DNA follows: TGTGCCAGCAGCTCAGGACGCGGTTCACCCCTCCACTTT. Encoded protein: CASSSGRGSPLHF.

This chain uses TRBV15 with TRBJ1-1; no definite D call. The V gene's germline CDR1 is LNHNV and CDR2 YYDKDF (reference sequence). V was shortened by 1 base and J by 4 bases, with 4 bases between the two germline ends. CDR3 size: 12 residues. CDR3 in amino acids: CATSRGGTEAFF. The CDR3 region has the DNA TGTGCCACCAGCAGAGGGGGCACTGAAGCTTTCTTT.

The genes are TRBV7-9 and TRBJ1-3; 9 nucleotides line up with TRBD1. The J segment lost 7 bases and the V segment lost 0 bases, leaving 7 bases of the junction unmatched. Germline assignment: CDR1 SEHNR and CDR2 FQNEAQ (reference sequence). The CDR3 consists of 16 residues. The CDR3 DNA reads TGTGCCAGCAGCTTAGCTAGGGACAGGGAAAGGAACACCATATATTTT. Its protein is CASSLARDRERNTIYF.

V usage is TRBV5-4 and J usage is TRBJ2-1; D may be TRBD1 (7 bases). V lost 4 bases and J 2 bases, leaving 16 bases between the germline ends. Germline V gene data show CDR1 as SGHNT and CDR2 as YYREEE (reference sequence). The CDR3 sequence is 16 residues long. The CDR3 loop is CASSGGTDATYNEQFF. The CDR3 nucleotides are TGTGCCAGCAGCGGGGGGACAGACGCAACCTACAATGAGCAGTTCTTC.

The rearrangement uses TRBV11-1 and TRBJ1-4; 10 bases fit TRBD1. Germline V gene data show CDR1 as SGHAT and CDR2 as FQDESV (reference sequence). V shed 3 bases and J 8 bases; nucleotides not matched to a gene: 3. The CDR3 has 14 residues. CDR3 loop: CASSFGQGGEKLFF. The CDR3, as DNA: TGTGCCAGCAGCTTCGGACAGGGGGGAGAAAAACTGTTTTTT.

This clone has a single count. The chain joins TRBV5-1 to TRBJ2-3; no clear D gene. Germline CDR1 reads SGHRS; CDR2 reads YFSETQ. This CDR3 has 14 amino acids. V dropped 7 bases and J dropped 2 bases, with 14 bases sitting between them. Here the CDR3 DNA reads TGCGCCAGCGCGTCAGGCTCCCTCACAGATACGCAGTATTTT. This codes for CASASGSLTDTQYF.

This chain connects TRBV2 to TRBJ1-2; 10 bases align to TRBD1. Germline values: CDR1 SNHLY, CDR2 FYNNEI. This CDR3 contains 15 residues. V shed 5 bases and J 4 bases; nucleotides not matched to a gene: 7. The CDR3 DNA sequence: TGTGCCAGCAGTTACGGGACAGGGGCCGGCTATGGCTACACCTTC. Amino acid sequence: CASSYGTGAGYGYTF.

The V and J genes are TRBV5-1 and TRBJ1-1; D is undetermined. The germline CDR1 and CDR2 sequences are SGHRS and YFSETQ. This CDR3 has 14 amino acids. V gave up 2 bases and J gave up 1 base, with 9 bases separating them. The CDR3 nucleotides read TGCGCCAGCAGCTTTGGGGATCGGAACACTGAAGCTTTCTTT. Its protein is CASSFGDRNTEAFF.

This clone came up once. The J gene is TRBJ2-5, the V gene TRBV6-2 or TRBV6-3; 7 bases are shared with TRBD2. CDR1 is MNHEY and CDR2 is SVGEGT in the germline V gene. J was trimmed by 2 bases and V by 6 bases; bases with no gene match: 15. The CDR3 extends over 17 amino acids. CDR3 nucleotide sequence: TGTGCCAGCAGCAATGGGTGGTCTAGCGGAGGACAAGAGACCCAGTACTTC. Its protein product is CASSNGWSSGGQETQYF.

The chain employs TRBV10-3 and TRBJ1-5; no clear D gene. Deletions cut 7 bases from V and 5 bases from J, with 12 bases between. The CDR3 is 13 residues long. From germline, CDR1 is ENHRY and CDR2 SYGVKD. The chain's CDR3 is CAITWAIDQPQHF. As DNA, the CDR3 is TGTGCCATCACCTGGGCCATCGATCAGCCCCAGCATTTT.

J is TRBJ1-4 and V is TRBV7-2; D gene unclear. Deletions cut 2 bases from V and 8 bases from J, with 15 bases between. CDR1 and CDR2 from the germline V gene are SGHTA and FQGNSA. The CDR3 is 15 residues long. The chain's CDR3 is CASSLTGPSGEKLFF. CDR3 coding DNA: TGTGCCAGCAGCTTAACCGGGCCCTCCGGGGAAAAACTGTTTTTT.

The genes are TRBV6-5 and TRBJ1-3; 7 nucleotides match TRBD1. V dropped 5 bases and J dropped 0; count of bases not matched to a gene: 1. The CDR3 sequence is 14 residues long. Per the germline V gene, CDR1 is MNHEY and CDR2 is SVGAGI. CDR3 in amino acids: CASSRDSSGNTIYF. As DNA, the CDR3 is TGTGCCAGCAGTCGGGACAGCTCTGGAAACACCATATATTTT.

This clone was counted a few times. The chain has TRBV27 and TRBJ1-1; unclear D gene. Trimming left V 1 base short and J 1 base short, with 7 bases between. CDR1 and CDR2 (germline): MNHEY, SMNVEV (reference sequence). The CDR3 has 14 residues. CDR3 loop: CASSLLYRNTEAFF. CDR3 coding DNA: TGTGCCAGCAGTTTATTATACAGGAACACTGAAGCTTTCTTT.

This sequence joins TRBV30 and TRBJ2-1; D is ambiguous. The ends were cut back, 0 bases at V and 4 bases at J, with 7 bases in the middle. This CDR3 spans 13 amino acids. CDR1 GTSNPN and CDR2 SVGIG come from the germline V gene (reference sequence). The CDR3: CAWSVNVYNEQFF. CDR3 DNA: TGTGCCTGGAGTGTTAATGTGTACAATGAGCAGTTCTTC.

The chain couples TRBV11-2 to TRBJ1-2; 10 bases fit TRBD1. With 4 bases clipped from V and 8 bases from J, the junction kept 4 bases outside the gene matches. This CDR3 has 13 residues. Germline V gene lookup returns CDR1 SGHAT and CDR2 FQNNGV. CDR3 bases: TGTGCCAGCAGCTCGGGACAGGGGTGGGGCTACACCTTC. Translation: CASSSGQGWGYTF.

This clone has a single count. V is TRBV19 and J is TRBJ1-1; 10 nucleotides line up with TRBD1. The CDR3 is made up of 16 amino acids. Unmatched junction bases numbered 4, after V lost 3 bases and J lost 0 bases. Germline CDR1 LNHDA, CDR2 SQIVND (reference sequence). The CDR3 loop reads CASSMDRGVVNTEAFF. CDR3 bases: TGTGCCAGTAGTATGGACAGGGGGGTGGTGAACACTGAAGCTTTCTTT.